This T cell receptor beta chain was found in a study of blood T cell repertoires in COVID-19. About the research overall: There were acute and convalescent COVID-19 samples, and they came from the United States, Italy and Spain.

Participants, 18 to 89 years old, spanned some 23 US areas. Someone with COVID-19 had been met by exposed participants within 2 weeks before study entry. V dropped 2 bases and J dropped 7 bases, with 20 bases sitting between them. The germline V gene encodes CDR1 SGHTA and CDR2 FQGNSA. The CDR3 runs to 17 residues. Per the authors' pipeline: Counts of nucleated cells, estimated from reference gene primer amplification, were obtained. Profiled with immunoSEQ multiplex PCR; TCRdb holds only in-frame clones, not every one. The V and J calls and clone size come from that table; D and trimming were worked out from the DNA. In the table there are about 150,000 clones, approximately 80% of which are singletons.

Sequencing was done on a sample of PBMCs or T cells enriched from blood (not recorded which). The genes are TRBV7-2 and TRBJ2-2, with a weak D call TRBD2 (6 bases). This sequence originates from a man between 65 and 79 years old who had been exposed to COVID-19. The chain's CDR3 is CASSLLVGTQRVGELFF. As DNA, the CDR3 is TGTGCCAGCAGCTTATTGGTTGGGACCCAGCGGGTCGGGGAGCTGTTTTTT.